The following is a TCR beta chain sequence with its context. The germline gene is not matched at one end of the junction; a read error may be the cause. The data derive from a study of blood T cells in healthy people across ages. Per the germline V gene, CDR1 is SGHDT and CDR2 is YYEEEE. CDR3 length: 14 residues. Primed by a sample-barcoded 5' primer and a J-beta primer mix, a second PCR proceeded for roughly 6 to 12 cycles. TCRdb called the 5' RACE reads again in MiXCR, with one record for every CDR3 protein. The sample lists 1,800,000 or so distinct CDR3 sequences, 35% to 50% occurring once. The material sequenced was blood. This receptor was obtained from a human donor in good health. The chain combines TRBV5-6 with TRBJ1-1; TRBD1 agrees at 9 bases. The CDR3 coding sequence is TGTGTCAGCAGCTTGACAGGGGGTCGCACTGAAGCTTTCTTT. Its protein product is CVSSLTGGRTEAFF.